One and the same sample provided the 18 T cell receptor beta chains below, sequenced in a study of PD-L1 blockade in urothelial cancer. Only in-frame clones appear in the TCRdb table, and some are missing; sequencing was by immunoSEQ multiplex PCR. The top ten clones hold approximately 14% of a sample with about 56,000 clones, over 75% of them seen once. As for time point: pretreatment peripheral blood. The sequencing used PBMCs, collected around atezolizumab (anti-PD-L1) treatment. These receptors were taken from a man between 65 and 85 years old with urothelial cancer.

The chain recombines TRBV11-2 with TRBJ2-5; 7 nucleotides align to TRBD2. Germline trimming cut 0 bases from V and 2 bases from J; bases unmatched to any gene: 3. The germline V gene encodes CDR1 SGHAT and CDR2 FQNNGV. The CDR3 is made up of 15 amino acids. The CDR3 here is CASSLDYGRQETQYF. The CDR3 nucleotides are TGTGCCAGCAGCTTAGATTACGGGAGGCAAGAGACCCAGTACTTC.

As DNA, the CDR3 is TGTGCCAGCTCACCGGTTTCTGGGCAGGCCCACAGATACGCGTATTTT. Translating it yields CASSPVSGQAHRYAYF. The chain couples TRBV18 to TRBJ2-3; D is undetermined. The CDR3 has 16 amino acids. Trimming pared 3 bases from V and 14 bases from J, leaving 27 bases between. Looked up from germline, CDR1 is KGHSH and CDR2 is LQKENI.

This sequence joins TRBV7-3 and TRBJ2-1; the match to TRBD2 covers 11 bases. The junction had 4 bases not matched to a gene; V was cut back by 5 bases and J by 1 base. This CDR3 is built from 16 residues. Per germline, CDR1 SGHTA and CDR2 FQGTGA. The CDR3 nucleotides are TGTGCCAGCAGCCCAACTAGCGGGAGATCCTACAATGAGCAGTTCTTC. Protein product: CASSPTSGRSYNEQFF.

The chain recombines TRBV11-2 with TRBJ1-2; D gene uncertain. The CDR3 is 12 amino acids. V lost 4 bases and J 5 bases, leaving 8 bases between the germline ends. Germline V gene data show CDR1 as SGHAT and CDR2 as FQNNGV. CDR3 loop: CASSSGAYGYTF. The DNA for the CDR3 is TGTGCCAGCAGCTCCGGAGCGTATGGCTACACCTTC.

The chain has TRBV19 and TRBJ2-3; TRBD1 is a possible D gene (5 bases). The germline V gene has CDR1 LNHDA and CDR2 SQIVND (reference sequence). CDR3 length equals 14 residues. Trimming stripped 0 bases from V and 4 bases from J, with 8 bases between. CDR3: CASSIEQGPDTQYF. The CDR3 DNA reads as TGTGCCAGTAGTATAGAGCAGGGCCCAGATACGCAGTATTTT.

This clone occurred once. In DNA, the CDR3 is TGTGCCAGCAGCCTCAGGGGGAACACTGAAGCTTTCTTT. Translating it yields CASSLRGNTEAFF. V gene TRBV7-9 combines with J gene TRBJ1-1; possible D gene TRBD1, 6 bases. Germline lookup yields CDR1 SEHNR and CDR2 FQNEAQ (reference sequence). The CDR3 is made up of 13 amino acids. Trimming pared 5 bases from V and 1 base from J, leaving 8 bases between.

The V and J genes are TRBV5-6 and TRBJ2-2; D is unclear. In germline, CDR1 is SGHDT, CDR2 YYEEEE. Trimming removed 4 bases at V and 6 bases at J, with 16 bases between. The CDR3 sequence is 15 residues long. The DNA of the CDR3 is TGTGCCAGCAGCCGCCCCGGGTTAGGTGCCGGGGAGCTGTTTTTT. Its translation is CASSRPGLGAGELFF.

The CDR3 loop is CASSQSGRGTDTQYF. The CDR3, as DNA: TGTGCCAGCAGCCAAAGCGGGAGGGGTACAGATACGCAGTATTTT. V usage is TRBV7-2 and J usage is TRBJ2-3; 10 bases map to TRBD2. This CDR3 has 15 residues. Germline V gives CDR1 SGHTA, CDR2 FQGNSA. V dropped 5 bases and J dropped 3; count of bases not matched to a gene: 5.

The count of this clone is one. The rearrangement links TRBV10-3 to TRBJ1-5; TRBD1 might be the D (6 bases). Germline loops: CDR1 ENHRY, CDR2 SYGVKD. There are 13 residues in the CDR3. V was pared by 5 bases and J by 4 bases, with 9 bases between. CDR3 coding DNA: TGTGCCATCAGTCAGGGGCAGAATCAGCCCCAGCATTTT. It codes for CAISQGQNQPQHF.

J is TRBJ2-5 and V is TRBV5-8; 10 positions match TRBD2. The junction had 10 bases not matched to a gene; V was cut back by 3 bases and J by 2 bases. Per the germline V gene, CDR1 is SGHTS and CDR2 is YDEGEE. The CDR3 extends over 17 amino acids. The CDR3: CASSSRGLAGVQETQYF. CDR3 coding DNA: TGTGCCAGCAGCTCCCGTGGGCTAGCGGGAGTACAAGAGACCCAGTACTTC.

CDR3 amino acids: CASSLEGTGVAEAFF. As DNA, the CDR3 is TGCGCCAGCAGCTTGGAAGGGACAGGGGTCGCTGAAGCTTTCTTT. The rearrangement joins TRBV5-1 to TRBJ1-1; 10 positions match TRBD1. The CDR3 covers 15 residues. The germline CDR1 and CDR2 sequences are SGHRS and YFSETQ. V was pared by 0 bases and J by 6 bases, with 5 bases of the junction left unmatched. The full variable domain, its missing parts supplied by reference TRBV5-1 and TRBJ1-1, is KAGVTQTPRYLIKTRGQQVTLSCSPISGHRSVSWYQQTPGQGLQFLFEYFSETQRNKGNFPGRFSGRQFSNSRSEMNVSTLELGDSALYLCASSLEGTGVAEAFFGQGTRLTVV.

The chain combines TRBV5-1 with TRBJ2-1; D may be TRBD1 (6 bases). The germline V gene encodes CDR1 SGHRS and CDR2 YFSETQ. Trimming took 3 bases from V and 7 from J, leaving 14 bases between them. The CDR3 spans 14 residues. The CDR3 spells CASSWGPSGNEQFF. The CDR3 DNA sequence: TGCGCCAGCAGCTGGGGGCCCTCCGGTAATGAGCAGTTCTTC.

The table lists this clone with a count of one. V is TRBV6-5 and J is TRBJ2-7; 14 bases map to TRBD2. CDR1 is MNHEY, CDR2 SVGAGI, per germline. This CDR3 comprises 15 residues. The J segment lost 6 bases and the V segment lost 5 bases, leaving 6 bases of the junction unmatched. CDR3 amino acids: CASSTGTSGSIEQYF. Here the CDR3 DNA reads TGTGCCAGCAGTACCGGGACTAGCGGGAGTATCGAGCAGTACTTC.

The V call is TRBV5-1, the J call TRBJ2-2; perhaps TRBD2 as D (6 bases). V lost 3 bases and J lost 3, with 18 bases in between. The CDR3 contains 17 residues. Germline CDR1 reads SGHRS; CDR2 reads YFSETQ. For the CDR3, the DNA is TGCGCCAGCAGCTCCCTAGTCGGGGGTACTGACACCGGGGAGCTGTTTTTT. It is translated as CASSSLVGGTDTGELFF.

V usage is TRBV9 and J usage is TRBJ2-1, with TRBD2 identical over 8 bases. Germline V CDR1 and CDR2: SGDLS, YYNGEE. V trimming: 3 bases; J trimming: 7 bases; junction bases outside the gene matches: 12. The CDR3 totals 16 residues. The CDR3 protein is CASSERAGGLSNEQFF. CDR3 DNA sequence: TGTGCCAGCAGCGAGAGGGCGGGAGGATTATCAAATGAGCAGTTCTTC.

This sequence joins TRBV4-1 and TRBJ2-7; 12 positions match TRBD2. V gave up 8 bases and J gave up 3 bases; unmatched junction bases: 5. CDR3 length equals 14 residues. In germline, CDR1 is MGHRA, CDR2 YSYEKL. The CDR3 sequence: CASRPTSGSYEQYF. The CDR3 DNA follows: TGCGCCAGCCGACCGACTAGCGGGAGCTACGAGCAGTACTTC.

The chain uses TRBV19 and TRBJ1-1; TRBD1 matches 8 bases. Trimming removed 5 bases from V and 0 bases from J; junction bases left unmatched: 11. Germline lookup yields CDR1 LNHDA and CDR2 SQIVND (reference sequence). This CDR3 has 17 amino acids. CDR3 sequence reads: CASSSWTGMFMNTEAFF. CDR3 sequence (DNA): TGTGCCAGTAGTTCCTGGACAGGGATGTTCATGAACACTGAAGCTTTCTTT. The full variable domain, with the rest looked up from reference TRBV19 and TRBJ1-1, is DGGITQSPKYLFRKEGQNVTLSCEQNLNHDAMYWYRQDPGQGLRLIYYSQIVNDFQKGDIAEGYSVSREKKESFPLTVTSAQKNPTAFYLCASSSWTGMFMNTEAFFGQGTRLTVV.

The chain combines TRBV2 with TRBJ2-2; 9 bases fit TRBD2. Germline V gene lookup returns CDR1 SNHLY and CDR2 FYNNEI. The CDR3 spans 17 residues. The V gene end was trimmed by 1 base and the J gene end by 7 bases; junction bases not matched to a gene: 10. This chain's CDR3 is CASSEGWAGGPIGELFF. Here the CDR3 DNA reads TGTGCCAGCAGTGAAGGGTGGGCGGGAGGGCCAATCGGGGAGCTGTTTTTT.